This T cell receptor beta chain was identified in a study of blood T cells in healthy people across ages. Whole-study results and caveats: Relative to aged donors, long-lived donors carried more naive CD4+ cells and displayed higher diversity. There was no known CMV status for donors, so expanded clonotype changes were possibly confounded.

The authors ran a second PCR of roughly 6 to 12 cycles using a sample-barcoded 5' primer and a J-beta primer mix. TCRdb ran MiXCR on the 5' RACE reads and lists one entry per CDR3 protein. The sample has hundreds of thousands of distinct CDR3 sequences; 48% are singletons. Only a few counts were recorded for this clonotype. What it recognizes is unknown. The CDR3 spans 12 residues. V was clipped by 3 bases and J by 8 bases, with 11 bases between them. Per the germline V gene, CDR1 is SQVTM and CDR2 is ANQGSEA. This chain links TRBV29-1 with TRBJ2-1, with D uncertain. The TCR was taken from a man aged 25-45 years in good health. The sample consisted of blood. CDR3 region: CSVEAVDDEQFF. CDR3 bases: TGCAGCGTTGAGGCCGTGGACGATGAGCAGTTCTTC.